This passage covers 19 T cell receptor beta chains from one sample sequenced in a study of memory CD4+ T cells and cytomegalovirus serostatus. Assay: immunoSEQ multiplex PCR; the TCRdb copy retains only in-frame clones and omits some. The sample lists roughly 84,000 clones, approximately 80% occurring once. Single viable CD3+CD4+CD8-CD45RO+ cells were sorted as the memory CD4+ T cells. Sequencing input: memory CD4+ T cells from blood. Receptors originate from an adult in good health and CMV-seronegative.

The rearrangement joins TRBV9 to TRBJ2-7; 8 bases agree with TRBD2. Germline V gene lookup returns CDR1 SGDLS and CDR2 YYNGEE. The CDR3 sequence is 14 residues long. The junction had 1 base not matched to a gene; V was cut back by 0 bases and J by 2 bases. CDR3 residues: CASSVVGGAYEQYF. CDR3 nucleotides: TGTGCCAGCAGCGTAGTCGGGGGGGCCTACGAGCAGTACTTC.

V and J are TRBV20-1 and TRBJ1-2; D is undetermined. The CDR3 is 11 amino acids. Trimming pared 3 bases from V and 4 bases from J, leaving 6 bases between. Per germline, CDR1 DFQATT and CDR2 SNEGSKA (reference sequence). This chain's CDR3 is CSASTRYGYTF. The CDR3 coding sequence is TGCAGTGCTAGTACTCGCTATGGCTACACCTTC.

The V gene is TRBV5-1, the J gene TRBJ2-5, with a weak D call TRBD1 (5 bases). The length of the CDR3 is 14 residues. Germline CDR1 SGHRS, CDR2 YFSETQ. Deletions cut 2 bases from V and 2 bases from J, with 10 bases between. CDR3 DNA: TGCGCCAGCAGCTTTGACAGAGAGCAAGAGACCCAGTACTTC. As protein: CASSFDREQETQYF.

The genes are TRBV18 and TRBJ2-7; D might be TRBD2 (5 bases). CDR3 length: 15 amino acids. Trimming removed 3 bases at V and 1 base at J, with 13 bases between. Germline assignment: CDR1 KGHSH and CDR2 LQKENI. Written as DNA, the CDR3 is TGTGCCAGCTCACCGCCTCGGGGATCTTCCTACGAGCAGTACTTC. It specifies CASSPPRGSSYEQYF.

The chain combines TRBV4-3 with TRBJ1-1, with D maybe TRBD1 (5 bases). Germline-derived CDR1 and CDR2 are LGHNA and YSLEER. CDR3 size: 14 residues. V lost 4 bases to trimming and J lost 7 bases, with 16 bases between them. The CDR3 loop is CASSPSTAISEAFF. CDR3 DNA sequence: TGCGCCAGCAGCCCGTCGACAGCCATAAGTGAAGCTTTCTTT.

This sequence joins TRBV15 and TRBJ1-1; tentative D call: TRBD1 (6 bases). V lost 0 bases and J lost 0, with 14 bases in between. CDR3 length: 17 amino acids. Germline CDR1 and CDR2: LNHNV and YYDKDF (reference sequence). The CDR3 DNA reads as TGTGCCACCAGCAGAGATGCAGGGGAATGGATGAACACTGAAGCTTTCTTT. Its translation is CATSRDAGEWMNTEAFF. The full variable domain, rest sourced from reference TRBV15 and TRBJ1-1, is DAMVIQNPRYQVTQFGKPVTLSCSQTLNHNVMYWYQQKSSQAPKLLFHYYDKDFNNEADTPDNFQSRRPNTSFCFLDIRSPGLGDTAMYLCATSRDAGEWMNTEAFFGQGTRLTVV.

The J gene is TRBJ2-2, the V gene TRBV6-5; 10 positions match TRBD2. Germline V lookup: CDR1 MNHEY, CDR2 SVGAGI. The junction had 6 bases not matched to a gene; V was cut back by 6 bases and J by 5 bases. The CDR3 has 15 residues. Written as DNA, the CDR3 is TGTGCCAGCAGAATGAGCGGGGGGGCTACCGGGGAGCTGTTTTTT. Amino acids: CASRMSGGATGELFF.

This clone has just a few counts. CDR3 DNA: TGCGCCAGCAGCCAAGACAGACCCTACGAGCAGTACTTC. It specifies CASSQDRPYEQYF. J is TRBJ2-7 and V is TRBV4-3, with D unclear. CDR1 is LGHNA, CDR2 YSLEER, per germline. The CDR3 is 13 residues long. V was shortened by 0 bases and J by 2 bases, with 5 bases between the two germline ends.

The V call is TRBV7-9, the J call TRBJ1-2; TRBD1 aligns across 8 bases. CDR3 size: 15 residues. The trim removed 4 bases at V and 6 bases at J, leaving 10 bases unmatched. The germline gives CDR1 SEHNR, CDR2 FQNEAQ (reference sequence). The CDR3 nucleotides are TGTGCCAGCAGCTCAACCCTAACAGGGGGTAATGGCTACACCTTC. Residues: CASSSTLTGGNGYTF.

This clone has a handful of counts. The CDR3 loop is CASSTDGRSTDTQYF. CDR3 bases: TGTGCCAGCAGCACGGACGGGAGGAGCACAGATACGCAGTATTTT. The chain employs TRBV6-6 and TRBJ2-3; 7 positions agree with TRBD2. The length of the CDR3 is 15 residues. V shed 6 bases and J 0 bases; nucleotides not matched to a gene: 6. Germline V gene lookup returns CDR1 MNHNY and CDR2 SVGAGI (reference sequence).

For this clone: Mismatch with germline at one junction end may stem from a read error. The chain recombines TRBV12-5 with TRBJ2-1; TRBD2 agrees at 7 bases. This CDR3 has 12 amino acids. Germline loops: CDR1 LGHNT, CDR2 FRNRAP. The CDR3 nucleotides read TGTGCTAGTGGTTTGAATGGGGGGGTTTTGATCTTC. Translated: CASGLNGGVLIF.

The J gene is TRBJ2-3, the V gene TRBV9; perhaps D is TRBD1 or TRBD2 (5 bases each). Germline values: CDR1 SGDLS, CDR2 YYNGEE. V lost 0 bases and J lost 5, with 10 bases in between. The CDR3 extends over 14 amino acids. CDR3 coding DNA: TGTGCCAGCAGCGTAGGGGGGTGGGGAGATACGCAGTATTTT. Amino acid sequence: CASSVGGWGDTQYF.

This chain joins TRBV19 and TRBJ2-5, with 11 bases identical to TRBD2. There are 17 residues in the CDR3. J lost 4 bases, V lost 8 bases, and 15 bases had no gene match. The germline V gene has CDR1 LNHDA and CDR2 SQIVND (reference sequence). The CDR3 region is CASRAESSGGAAETQYF. Written as DNA, the CDR3 is TGTGCCAGTCGAGCGGAGAGTAGCGGGGGGGCCGCAGAGACCCAGTACTTC.

The chain has TRBV7-3 and TRBJ1-2; D is uncertain. Germline lookup yields CDR1 SGHTA and CDR2 FQGTGA. Between the trimmed V and J ends, which lost 5 bases and 3 bases, there was a span of 16 bases. This CDR3 has 15 amino acids. The CDR3 region is CASSPNPTMDYGYTF. For the CDR3, the DNA is TGTGCCAGCAGCCCTAACCCGACAATGGACTATGGCTACACCTTC.

This sequence joins TRBV4-3 and TRBJ1-1; 9 bases are shared with TRBD1. Germline CDR1 reads LGHNA; CDR2 reads YSLEER. J gave up 4 bases and V 2 bases, and 8 bases lay outside the gene matches. The CDR3 consists of 16 residues. In DNA form, the CDR3 reads TGCGCCAGCAGCCAAACAGGGGGCGTTCGGTCCACTGAAGCTTTCTTT. It translates to CASSQTGGVRSTEAFF.

The table lists this clone with a few counts. The chain is built from TRBV18 and TRBJ2-7; possibly TRBD1 for D (5 bases). Germline CDR1 KGHSH, CDR2 LQKENI. The V end lost 0 bases, the J end lost 3 bases, and 12 bases lay between the germline ends. This CDR3 has 15 residues. CDR3 protein: CASSPPGRGYYEQYF. For the CDR3, the DNA is TGTGCCAGCTCACCACCAGGAAGGGGATACTACGAGCAGTACTTC.

The CDR3 bases are TGTGCCAGCAGGCTAGACGTTTCGGCGGGGGGCGCGTCCGGGGAGCTGTTTTTT. Protein product: CASRLDVSAGGASGELFF. The chain recombines TRBV7-2 with TRBJ2-2; 8 nucleotides align to TRBD2. The V gene's germline CDR1 is SGHTA and CDR2 FQGNSA. Trimming at V came to 6 bases and at J to 6 bases, leaving 18 bases not matched to a gene. The CDR3 totals 18 residues.

V usage is TRBV18 and J usage is TRBJ2-3, with 11 bases matching TRBD2. From germline, CDR1 is KGHSH and CDR2 LQKENI. The CDR3 covers 16 residues. V shed 0 bases, J shed 5 bases, and the junction held 4 bases outside the gene matches. The CDR3 is CASSPPLAGGIDTQYF. CDR3 DNA sequence: TGTGCCAGCTCACCACCGCTAGCGGGGGGTATAGATACGCAGTATTTT.

The chain recombines TRBV18 with TRBJ2-5; TRBD2 matches at 9 bases. The CDR3 loop spans 14 amino acids. Trimming removed 6 bases from V and 0 bases from J; junction bases left unmatched: 2. Germline values: CDR1 KGHSH, CDR2 LQKENI. The CDR3 bases are TGTGCCAGCTCGCTAGCGGGGTACCAAGAGACCCAGTACTTC. This codes for CASSLAGYQETQYF.